This T cell receptor beta chain is drawn from a study of shared clonotypes between healthy human individuals. Only in-frame clones appear in the TCRdb table, and some are missing; sequencing was by immunoSEQ multiplex PCR. Among about 2,200,000 clones listed, about 93% were seen once. Terminally differentiated effector memory CD45RA+ cells were excluded by CCR7 positive selection of CD45RO-negative cells. CDR1 is SNHLY and CDR2 is FYNNEI in the germline V gene. The CDR3 consists of 16 residues. V lost 4 bases, J lost 0 bases, and 16 bases lay in between. This chain uses TRBV2 with TRBJ2-7; possible D gene TRBD2, 6 bases. This clonotype was obtained from a man aged 18 to 35 in good health. Some clones in this sample may be carry-over from other donors' samples. Sample: naive CD8+ T cells from PBMCs. The CDR3 sequence: CASSAPGLLASYEQYF. The CDR3 bases are TGTGCCAGCAGTGCCCCGGGACTCTTGGCCTCCTACGAGCAGTACTTC. Full variable domain (remainder filled in from reference TRBV2 and TRBJ2-7): EPEVTQTPSHQVTQMGQEVILRCVPISNHLYFYWYRQILGQKVEFLVSFYNNEISEKSEIFDDQFSVERPDGSNFTLKIRSTKLEDSAMYFCASSAPGLLASYEQYFGPGTRLTVT.